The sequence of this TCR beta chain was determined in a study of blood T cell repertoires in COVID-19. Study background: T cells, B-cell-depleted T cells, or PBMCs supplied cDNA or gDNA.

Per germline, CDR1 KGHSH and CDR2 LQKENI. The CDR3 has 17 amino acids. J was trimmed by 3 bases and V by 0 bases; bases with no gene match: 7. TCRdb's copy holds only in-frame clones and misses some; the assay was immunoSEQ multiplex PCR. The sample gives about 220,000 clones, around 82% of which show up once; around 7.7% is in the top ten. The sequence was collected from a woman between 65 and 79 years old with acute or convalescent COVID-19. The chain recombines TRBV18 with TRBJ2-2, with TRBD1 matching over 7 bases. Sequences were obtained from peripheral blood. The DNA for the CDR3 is TGTGCCAGCTCACCACCGGGGACAGCAGTTGACACCGGGGAGCTGTTTTTT. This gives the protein CASSPPGTAVDTGELFF. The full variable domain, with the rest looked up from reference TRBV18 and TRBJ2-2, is NAGVMQNPRHLVRRRGQEARLRCSPMKGHSHVYWYRQLPEEGLKFMVYLQKENIIDESGMPKERFSAEFPKEGPSILRIQQVVRGDSAAYFCASSPPGTAVDTGELFFGEGSRLTVL.